This passage covers 21 T cell receptor beta chains from one sample sequenced in a study of shared clonotypes between healthy human individuals. TCRdb's copy holds only in-frame clones and misses some; the assay was immunoSEQ multiplex PCR. The sample has some 1.4 million clones, roughly 96% seen once; the top ten hold roughly 1.2%. Sample: naive CD4+ T cells sorted from blood. As to subset: CD45RA+ positively selected. The receptors stem from a man aged 30 to 39 in good health.

A remark on this clone: Distinct nucleotide sequences in the sample also encode this CDR3. V is TRBV10-3 and J is TRBJ2-6, with D perhaps matching TRBD1 (6 bases). There are 16 residues in the CDR3. V gave up 2 bases and J gave up 0 bases, with 8 bases separating them. Germline V gene sequence: CDR1 ENHRY, CDR2 SYGVKD. The CDR3 is CAISEGQTSGANVLTF. CDR3 nucleotides: TGTGCCATCAGTGAGGGACAGACCTCTGGGGCCAACGTCCTGACTTTC.

The chain has TRBV19 and TRBJ1-5; D remains unclear. V was trimmed by 1 base and J by 4 bases, leaving 14 bases between them. Germline-derived CDR1 and CDR2 are LNHDA and SQIVND (reference sequence). This CDR3 has 16 amino acids. The CDR3 DNA reads as TGTGCCAGTAGTATAGTGGAAGTAGGGTCTAATCAGCCCCAGCATTTT. It specifies CASSIVEVGSNQPQHF.

This clone has a single count. The chain links TRBV11-2 to TRBJ2-1, with a possible D match to TRBD1 (6 bases). V was shortened by 1 base and J by 6 bases, with 7 bases between the two germline ends. The CDR3 totals 13 residues. Germline CDR1 and CDR2: SGHAT and FQNNGV. CDR3 residues: CASSLAGANEQFF. The CDR3 DNA follows: TGTGCCAGCAGCTTAGCAGGGGCCAATGAGCAGTTCTTC.

The rearrangement links TRBV28 to TRBJ1-5, with a tentative D call TRBD1 (5 bases). Germline V gene sequence: CDR1 MDHEN, CDR2 SYDVKM. V lost 6 bases and J lost 5, with 8 bases in between. The CDR3 loop spans 12 amino acids. This chain's CDR3 is CASRGLYQPQHF. The CDR3, as DNA: TGTGCCAGCAGGGGACTCTATCAGCCCCAGCATTTT.

This chain links TRBV2 with TRBJ1-1, with D hard to call. CDR1 is SNHLY and CDR2 is FYNNEI in the germline V gene. V was pared by 3 bases and J by 0 bases, with 8 bases between. The CDR3 covers 14 residues. The CDR3 DNA reads TGTGCCAGCAGTGACTTCCGTCTGAACACTGAAGCTTTCTTT. As protein: CASSDFRLNTEAFF.

The chain combines TRBV19 with TRBJ2-7, with 8 nucleotides matching TRBD1. V lost 5 bases and J lost 2; bases outside the gene matches: 2. Germline V gene lookup returns CDR1 LNHDA and CDR2 SQIVND (reference sequence). There are 13 residues in the CDR3. This chain's CDR3 is CASSAQGAYEQYF. The CDR3 region has the DNA TGTGCCAGTAGTGCACAGGGGGCCTACGAGCAGTACTTC. Filled out from reference TRBV19 and TRBJ2-7, the complete variable domain reads DGGITQSPKYLFRKEGQNVTLSCEQNLNHDAMYWYRQDPGQGLRLIYYSQIVNDFQKGDIAEGYSVSREKKESFPLTVTSAQKNPTAFYLCASSAQGAYEQYFGPGTRLTVT.

The chain joins TRBV5-1 to TRBJ2-2; 8 nucleotides match TRBD1. The ends lost 4 bases at V and 6 bases at J; junction bases unmatched: 5. The CDR3 has 14 amino acids. Germline CDR1 and CDR2: SGHRS and YFSETQ. In DNA form, the CDR3 reads TGCGCCAGCAGCCCGGACAGGGAGCCCGGGGAGCTGTTTTTT. It specifies CASSPDREPGELFF.

The chain carries TRBV7-9 and TRBJ1-4; D is uncertain. Germline lookup yields CDR1 SEHNR and CDR2 FQNEAQ (reference sequence). This CDR3 has 15 amino acids. Deletions cut 2 bases from V and 0 bases from J, with 7 bases between. The CDR3 DNA is TGTGCCAGCAGCTTACAGCTACCAACTAATGAAAAACTGTTTTTT. Amino acid sequence: CASSLQLPTNEKLFF.

The J gene is TRBJ2-3, the V gene TRBV11-2, with D hard to call. The CDR3 sequence is 14 residues long. V dropped 6 bases and J dropped 0 bases, with 10 bases sitting between them. Germline V lookup: CDR1 SGHAT, CDR2 FQNNGV. The CDR3 is CASRRAVSTDTQYF. Written as DNA, the CDR3 is TGTGCCAGCAGAAGGGCGGTTAGCACAGATACGCAGTATTTT. The full variable domain, rest sourced from reference TRBV11-2 and TRBJ2-3, is EAGVAQSPRYKIIEKRQSVAFWCNPISGHATLYWYQQILGQGPKLLIQFQNNGVVDDSQLPKDRFSAERLKGVDSTLKIQPAKLEDSAVYLCASRRAVSTDTQYFGPGTRLTVL.

This rearrangement joins TRBV7-2 to TRBJ2-1; D gene uncertain. Trimming cost V 1 base and J 6 bases, with 10 bases left between them. Germline lookup yields CDR1 SGHTA and CDR2 FQGNSA. The CDR3 sequence is 14 residues long. The CDR3 nucleotides read TGTGCCAGCAGCTTAGGGATAGCAGGCAATGAGCAGTTCTTC. Translated, it gives CASSLGIAGNEQFF.

This CDR3 is CASSLQGYSNQPQHF. The CDR3 DNA reads as TGTGCCAGCAGCTTACAGGGATATAGCAATCAGCCCCAGCATTTT. This chain joins TRBV7-2 and TRBJ1-5; the D gene is possibly TRBD1 (5 bases). Germline CDR1 and CDR2: SGHTA and FQGNSA. The CDR3 has 15 residues. Trimming stripped 2 bases from V and 0 bases from J, with 8 bases between. The full variable domain, with the rest looked up from reference TRBV7-2 and TRBJ1-5, is GAGVSQSPSNKVTEKGKDVELRCDPISGHTALYWYRQSLGQGLEFLIYFQGNSAPDKSGLPSDRFSAERTGGSVSTLTIQRTQQEDSAVYLCASSLQGYSNQPQHFGDGTRLSIL.

This chain connects TRBV5-8 to TRBJ2-4; 14 bases are shared with TRBD2. CDR1 and CDR2 from the germline V gene are SGHTS and YDEGEE. The J segment lost 5 bases and the V segment lost 4 bases, leaving 5 bases of the junction unmatched. This CDR3 spans 16 amino acids. The CDR3 DNA follows: TGTGCCAGCAGCGTCCGACTAGCGGGAGGGCAAAACATTCAGTACTTC. Residues: CASSVRLAGGQNIQYF.

This clone was seen a single time. CDR3 nucleotides: TGTGCCAGCAGTTTGTCCGAAGAGACCCAGTACTTC. It yields the protein CASSLSEETQYF. This rearrangement joins TRBV27 to TRBJ2-5; D is unresolved. Germline V gives CDR1 MNHEY, CDR2 SMNVEV (reference sequence). Trimming took off 3 bases at V and 3 bases at J, with 5 bases between the two ends. This CDR3 is built from 12 residues.

Of note for this clone: The sample holds other DNA sequences that translate to the same CDR3. The chain combines TRBV6-5 with TRBJ1-4; 7 bases are a match to TRBD1. Germline V gene lookup returns CDR1 MNHEY and CDR2 SVGAGI. The V gene end was trimmed by 7 bases and the J gene end by 8 bases; junction bases not matched to a gene: 10. The CDR3 consists of 14 residues. This CDR3 reads CASKLDRVNEKLFF. CDR3 nucleotides: TGTGCCAGCAAATTAGACAGGGTCAACGAAAAACTGTTTTTT.

V and J are TRBV5-4 and TRBJ1-4; 8 bases line up with TRBD1. This CDR3 spans 14 amino acids. J gave up 7 bases and V 4 bases, and 6 bases lay outside the gene matches. Germline-derived CDR1 and CDR2 are SGHNT and YYREEE (reference sequence). CDR3 region: CASSLDRASEKLFF. The CDR3 region has the DNA TGTGCCAGCAGCCTGGACAGGGCTTCTGAAAAACTGTTTTTT.

The chain is built from TRBV6-1 and TRBJ1-1; D remains unclear. V was clipped by 4 bases and J by 4 bases, with 19 bases between them. This CDR3 has 16 amino acids. Germline lookup yields CDR1 MNHNS and CDR2 SASEGT. CDR3: CASSAGLTLGFTEAFF. Written as DNA, the CDR3 is TGTGCCAGCAGTGCCGGACTGACGTTAGGTTTCACTGAAGCTTTCTTT.

Concerning this clone itself: Distinct nucleotide sequences in the sample also encode this CDR3. The chain uses TRBV28 and TRBJ1-1; D uncertain. The germline V gene encodes CDR1 MDHEN and CDR2 SYDVKM. With 2 bases removed from V and 0 bases from J, the gap between germline ends came to 4 bases. The CDR3 has 13 amino acids. The CDR3: CASSLKMNTEAFF. CDR3 bases: TGTGCCAGCAGTTTAAAGATGAACACTGAAGCTTTCTTT.

This clone has just one count. The chain recombines TRBV2 with TRBJ2-5; 9 nucleotides match TRBD1. The V gene's germline CDR1 is SNHLY and CDR2 FYNNEI. This CDR3 contains 15 residues. Unmatched junction bases numbered 7, after V lost 6 bases and J lost 2 bases. In nucleotides, the CDR3 is TGTGCCAGCAGAGCGGACAGGGGTCAACAAGAGACCCAGTACTTC. Translating it yields CASRADRGQQETQYF.

This chain uses TRBV5-4 with TRBJ2-1, with D maybe TRBD2 (5 bases). V was trimmed by 7 bases and J by 3 bases, leaving 23 bases between them. Germline CDR1 SGHNT, CDR2 YYREEE (reference sequence). CDR3 length: 17 residues. Here the CDR3 DNA reads TGTGCCAGCGCGCCCACATTCGGGGAGAATTTCTACAATGAGCAGTTCTTC. Translating it yields CASAPTFGENFYNEQFF.

The CDR3 spells CAWSVEDNQPQHF. The CDR3 DNA reads TGTGCCTGGAGTGTAGAAGACAATCAGCCCCAGCATTTT. The gene calls are TRBV30 and TRBJ1-5; D unresolved. The germline V and J ends were trimmed by 0 bases and 3 bases, with 6 bases remaining between them. The CDR3 loop spans 13 amino acids. Germline V gene lookup returns CDR1 GTSNPN and CDR2 SVGIG (reference sequence).

Remarks on this clone: This sample also contains other DNA sequences that code for the same CDR3. The gene calls are TRBV5-1 and TRBJ2-3; 14 nucleotides line up with TRBD2. Looked up from germline, CDR1 is SGHRS and CDR2 is YFSETQ. This CDR3 has 16 residues. V was clipped by 3 bases and J by 2 bases; unmatched bases: 2. The CDR3 is CASSSGLAGVTDTQYF. The CDR3 DNA reads as TGCGCCAGCAGCTCGGGACTAGCGGGGGTCACAGATACGCAGTATTTT.